A selection of T cell receptor beta chains follows, all from one sample in a study of CD8 T cells in Susac syndrome. TCRdb fed the immunoSEQ multiplex PCR reads into MiXCR, producing one record per CDR3 protein. The table shows about 150,000 distinct CDR3 sequences, with about 95% occurring only once. Sequences were obtained from CD8+ T cells from PBMCs. The receptors shown here come from a human donor with multiple sclerosis. Both conserved end residues are part of each CDR3. D genes are given only for firm matches. Some rows mark clone size as missing; the rest say once, few, many or name a class of expanded clone.

cdr3_aa cdr3_nt v_call clone_size d_call j_call
CASSSDLIFGQPQHF TGTGCCAGCAGCTCCGACCTAATTTTTGGACAGCCCCAGCATTTT TRBV28 NA NA TRBJ1-5
CASSSRDRGLNYGYTF TGTGCCAGCAGTTCCCGGGACAGGGGCCTTAACTATGGCTACACCTTC TRBV27 NA TRBD1 TRBJ1-2
CSADPLDRLIGYTF TGCAGCGCTGACCCTTTGGACAGGCTAATTGGCTACACCTTC TRBV29-1 once TRBD1 TRBJ1-2
CAWSVGLGGSEAFF TGTGCCTGGAGTGTAGGTTTAGGGGGCTCTGAAGCTTTCTTT TRBV30 NA TRBD1 TRBJ1-1
CASSLTGEYTEAFF TGTGCCAGCAGCTTGACAGGGGAGTACACTGAAGCTTTCTTT TRBV5-4 NA TRBD1 TRBJ1-1
CASSLALGDQFF TGTGCCAGCAGCTTAGCGTTGGGTGATCAGTTCTTC TRBV11-3 NA NA TRBJ2-1
CSGTYNEQFF TGCAGCGGAACCTACAATGAGCAGTTCTTC TRBV20-1 NA NA TRBJ2-1
CSAPSAPAQGRTF TGCAGCGCCCCGTCCGCGCCGGCCCAGGGCCGCACCTTC TRBV29-1 NA NA TRBJ1-2
CASSPPRDNTGELFF TGTGCCAGCTCACCACCGAGGGATAACACCGGGGAGCTGTTTTTT TRBV18 NA NA TRBJ2-2
CASSLYDRGYPNTEAFF TGTGCCAGCAGCTTGTACGACAGGGGCTATCCGAACACTGAAGCTTTCTTT TRBV5-6 NA TRBD1 TRBJ1-1
CASSPLLASEQFF TGTGCCAGCAGCCCACTTCTAGCGAGTGAGCAGTTCTTC TRBV7-3 NA NA TRBJ2-1
CASSFGEKNTEAFF TGTGCCAGCAGCTTTGGGGAGAAGAACACTGAAGCTTTCTTT TRBV5-6 NA NA TRBJ1-1
CASSRSGGLPDTQYF TGTGCCAGCAGCCGTAGCGGGGGGTTGCCAGATACGCAGTATTTT TRBV7-6 NA TRBD2 TRBJ2-3
CSAVGWGQGKDEQFF TGCAGTGCAGTCGGTTGGGGGCAGGGGAAGGATGAGCAGTTCTTC TRBV20-1 NA NA TRBJ2-1
CSVYGGGQTQYF TGCAGCGTATACGGGGGTGGACAGACCCAGTACTTC TRBV29-1 NA NA TRBJ2-5
CASSHLGARDYGYTF TGTGCCAGCAGCCACCTGGGGGCACGGGACTATGGCTACACCTTC TRBV7-8 NA NA TRBJ1-2
CASSLVKPEAFF TGTGCCAGCAGCTTGGTGAAACCTGAAGCTTTCTTT TRBV7-2 NA NA TRBJ1-1
CASSLTGAGELFF TGTGCCAGCAGCTTAACAGGGGCCGGGGAGCTGTTTTTT TRBV7-9 NA TRBD1 TRBJ2-2
CASRLTGNTEAFF TGCGCCAGCAGGTTGACAGGGAACACTGAAGCTTTCTTT TRBV5-1 once NA TRBJ1-1
CASSQGLRGTEAFF TGTGCCAGCAGCCAAGGGCTAAGGGGCACTGAAGCTTTCTTT TRBV14 NA NA TRBJ1-1
CAWSEEKEAFF TGTGCCTGGAGTGAGGAGAAAGAAGCTTTCTTT TRBV30 NA NA TRBJ1-1
CASSVGGTGNSPLHF TGTGCCAGCAGCGTAGGAGGGACAGGTAATTCACCCCTCCACTTT TRBV9 NA TRBD1 TRBJ1-6
CASSARVREANYGYTF TGTGCCAGCAGTGCCCGGGTCCGCGAAGCTAACTATGGCTACACCTTC TRBV12-3/TRBV12-4 NA NA TRBJ1-2
CASSVETDTQYF TGTGCCAGCAGCGTAGAAACAGATACGCAGTATTTT TRBV9 NA NA TRBJ2-3
CSVRTGGTQYF TGCAGCGTCCGGACGGGGGGTACCCAGTACTTC TRBV29-1 NA TRBD2 TRBJ2-5
CASSGSLNTEAFF TGTGCCAGCAGTGGTTCCCTGAACACTGAAGCTTTCTTT TRBV6-6 NA NA TRBJ1-1
CASSYWSGHQQETQYF TGTGCCAGCAGTTACTGGTCAGGGCATCAACAAGAGACCCAGTACTTC TRBV6-5 NA NA TRBJ2-5
CSAKQERNEKLFF TGCAGTGCTAAACAGGAGAGAAATGAAAAACTGTTTTTT TRBV20-1 NA NA TRBJ1-4
CASSLPAGTGENIQYF TGTGCCAGCAGTCTGCCCGCCGGGACAGGGGAAAACATTCAGTACTTC TRBV6-6 NA TRBD1 TRBJ2-4
CASSLGRGGEQYF TGTGCCAGCAGTTTAGGTCGGGGGGGTGAGCAGTACTTC TRBV27 NA TRBD2 TRBJ2-7
CSAGPTGPTYEQYF TGCAGTGCTGGACCGACAGGACCCACCTACGAGCAGTACTTC TRBV20-1 NA NA TRBJ2-7
CSARWDFEAFF TGCAGTGCTAGGTGGGACTTCGAAGCTTTCTTT TRBV20-1 NA NA TRBJ1-1
CASSQGGKEGEQFF TGTGCCAGCAGCCAGGGGGGCAAAGAGGGAGAGCAGTTCTTC TRBV14 NA NA TRBJ2-1
CASSPGLPNYNEQFF TGTGCCAGCAGCCCGGGACTCCCAAACTACAATGAGCAGTTCTTC TRBV5-6 NA NA TRBJ2-1
CSVGQGLADEQFF TGCAGCGTGGGACAGGGGTTGGCGGATGAGCAGTTCTTC TRBV29-1 NA TRBD1 TRBJ2-1
CASSLEAGNTGELFF TGTGCCAGCAGCTTGGAGGCAGGGAACACCGGGGAGCTGTTTTTT TRBV5-6 NA NA TRBJ2-2
CSVITGAGELFF TGCAGCGTCATCACTGGGGCCGGGGAGCTGTTTTTT TRBV29-1 NA NA TRBJ2-2
CASSQVSGEGNEQFF TGCGCCAGCAGCCAAGTATCGGGGGAGGGGAATGAGCAGTTCTTC TRBV4-1 NA TRBD2 TRBJ2-1
CSARGDRLYEQYF TGCAGTGCTAGGGGGGACAGACTCTACGAGCAGTACTTC TRBV20-1 NA TRBD1 TRBJ2-7
CASSQGGRETQYF TGCGCCAGCAGCCAAGGGGGACGAGAGACCCAGTACTTC TRBV4-1 NA NA TRBJ2-5
CSVEDFFIPSNQPQHF TGCAGCGTTGAAGATTTCTTCATCCCTAGCAATCAGCCCCAGCATTTT TRBV29-1 NA NA TRBJ1-5
CAWSAVGTEAFF TGTGCCTGGAGTGCGGTAGGTACTGAAGCTTTCTTT TRBV30 NA NA TRBJ1-1
CASTVSLSTEAFF TGTGCCAGCACTGTTTCCCTATCCACTGAAGCTTTCTTT TRBV11-2 NA NA TRBJ1-1
CASRPENSYEQYF TGTGCCAGCAGACCGGAAAACTCCTACGAGCAGTACTTC TRBV12-3/TRBV12-4 NA NA TRBJ2-7
CASSLARADYGYTF TGTGCCAGCAGCTTGGCCAGGGCTGACTATGGCTACACCTTC TRBV5-6 NA NA TRBJ1-2
CAVNDLSEADTQYF TGTGCTGTAAATGACCTTAGTGAGGCAGATACGCAGTATTTT TRBV30 NA NA TRBJ2-3
CSARLAGGHYNEQFF TGCAGTGCTAGACTAGCGGGGGGACATTACAATGAGCAGTTCTTC TRBV20-1 NA TRBD2 TRBJ2-1
CSVATGEGGYTF TGCAGCGTTGCAACAGGGGAAGGTGGCTACACCTTC TRBV29-1 NA TRBD1 TRBJ1-2
CASSFGTGPSDTQYF TGTGCCAGCAGCTTCGGAACGGGCCCATCAGATACGCAGTATTTT TRBV7-3 NA NA TRBJ2-3
CASLTSGGTPNEQFF TGTGCCAGTCTGACTAGCGGGGGTACCCCCAATGAGCAGTTCTTC TRBV2 NA TRBD2 TRBJ2-1
CASSEGLNNNEQFF TGTGCCAGCAGCGAAGGACTCAACAACAATGAGCAGTTCTTC TRBV7-2 NA NA TRBJ2-1
CASSHGGASYEQYF TGTGCCAGCAGCCATGGAGGGGCCTCCTACGAGCAGTACTTC TRBV27 NA NA TRBJ2-7
CATSRGGRTGTF TGTGCCACCAGCAGGGGGGGCAGGACGGGCACCTTC TRBV15 NA NA TRBJ1-2
CSVEDPSRDRGSDTQYF TGCAGCGTTGAAGACCCAAGTCGGGACCGAGGGTCAGATACGCAGTATTTT TRBV29-1 NA NA TRBJ2-3
CASSAVIQETQYF TGTGCCAGCAGTGCGGTTATCCAAGAGACCCAGTACTTC TRBV25-1 NA NA TRBJ2-5
CATSSRGGRGTDTQYF TGTGCCACGTCCTCGCGGGGGGGCCGGGGCACAGATACGCAGTATTTT TRBV10-3 NA TRBD2 TRBJ2-3
CASREGSYEQYF TGTGCCAGCAGGGAGGGGAGCTACGAGCAGTACTTC TRBV6-6 NA NA TRBJ2-7
CASSREGTGLGELFF TGTGCCAGCAGCCGGGAGGGGACGGGGCTGGGGGAGCTGTTTTTT TRBV9 once TRBD2 TRBJ2-2
CASSHRDGSKEQYF TGTGCCAGCAGCCACCGGGACGGCTCTAAGGAGCAGTACTTC TRBV27 NA NA TRBJ2-7